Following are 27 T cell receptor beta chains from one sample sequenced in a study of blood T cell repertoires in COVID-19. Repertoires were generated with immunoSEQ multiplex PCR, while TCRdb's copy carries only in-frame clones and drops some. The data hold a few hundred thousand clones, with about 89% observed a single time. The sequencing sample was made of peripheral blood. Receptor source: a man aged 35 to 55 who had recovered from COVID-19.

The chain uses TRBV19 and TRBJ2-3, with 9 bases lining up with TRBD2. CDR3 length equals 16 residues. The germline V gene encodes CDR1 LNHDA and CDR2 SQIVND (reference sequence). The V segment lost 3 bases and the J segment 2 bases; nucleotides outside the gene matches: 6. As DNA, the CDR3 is TGTGCCAGTAGTATCGCTAGCGGGGCCTACACAGATACGCAGTATTTT. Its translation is CASSIASGAYTDTQYF.

The CDR3 DNA reads TGTGCCAGCAGCTTAGGGACTGGGATCACAGATACGCAGTATTTT. Translation: CASSLGTGITDTQYF. The V gene is TRBV7-9, the J gene TRBJ2-3; D is perhaps TRBD2 (5 bases). Trimming pared 1 base from V and 2 bases from J, leaving 10 bases between. Germline lookup yields CDR1 SEHNR and CDR2 FQNEAQ (reference sequence). This CDR3 comprises 15 residues.

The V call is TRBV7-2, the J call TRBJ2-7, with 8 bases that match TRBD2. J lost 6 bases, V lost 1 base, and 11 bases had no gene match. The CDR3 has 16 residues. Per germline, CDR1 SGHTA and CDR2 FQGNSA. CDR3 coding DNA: TGTGCCAGCAGCTTAGTGTCCTTCGGGAGGGCTGGCGAGCAGTACTTC. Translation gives CASSLVSFGRAGEQYF. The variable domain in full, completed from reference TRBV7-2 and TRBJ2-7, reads GAGVSQSPSNKVTEKGKDVELRCDPISGHTALYWYRQSLGQGLEFLIYFQGNSAPDKSGLPSDRFSAERTGGSVSTLTIQRTQQEDSAVYLCASSLVSFGRAGEQYFGPGTRLTVT.

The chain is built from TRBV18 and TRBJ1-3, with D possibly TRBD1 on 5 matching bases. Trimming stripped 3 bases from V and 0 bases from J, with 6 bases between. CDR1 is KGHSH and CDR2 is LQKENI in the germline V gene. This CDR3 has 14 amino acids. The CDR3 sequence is CASSPTDSGNTIYF. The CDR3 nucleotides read TGTGCCAGCTCACCGACAGACTCTGGAAACACCATATATTTT.

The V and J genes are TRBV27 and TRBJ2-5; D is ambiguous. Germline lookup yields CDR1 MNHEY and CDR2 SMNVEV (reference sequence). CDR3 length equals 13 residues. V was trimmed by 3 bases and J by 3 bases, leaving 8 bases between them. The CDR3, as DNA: TGTGCCAGCAGTTTTCAGATTGAAGAGACCCAGTACTTC. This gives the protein CASSFQIEETQYF.

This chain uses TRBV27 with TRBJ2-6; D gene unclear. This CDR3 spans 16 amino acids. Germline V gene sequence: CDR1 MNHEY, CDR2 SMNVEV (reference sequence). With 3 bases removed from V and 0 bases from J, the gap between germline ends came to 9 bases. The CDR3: CASSFGAISGANVLTF. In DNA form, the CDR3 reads TGTGCCAGCAGTTTTGGAGCTATCTCTGGGGCCAACGTCCTGACTTTC.

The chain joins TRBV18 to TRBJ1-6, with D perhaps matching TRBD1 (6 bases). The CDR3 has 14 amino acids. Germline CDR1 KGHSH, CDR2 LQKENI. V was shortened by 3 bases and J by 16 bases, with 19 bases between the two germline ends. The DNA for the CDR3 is TGTGCCAGCTCACCCCCAGGGGTCGGGACCCCACTCCACTTT. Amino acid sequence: CASSPPGVGTPLHF.

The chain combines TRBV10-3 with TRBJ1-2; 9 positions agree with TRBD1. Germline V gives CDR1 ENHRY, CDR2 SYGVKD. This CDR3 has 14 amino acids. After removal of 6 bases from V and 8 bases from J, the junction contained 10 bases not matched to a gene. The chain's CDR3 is CAISPGQGQLGYTF. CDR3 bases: TGTGCCATCAGCCCCGGACAGGGGCAACTCGGCTACACCTTC.

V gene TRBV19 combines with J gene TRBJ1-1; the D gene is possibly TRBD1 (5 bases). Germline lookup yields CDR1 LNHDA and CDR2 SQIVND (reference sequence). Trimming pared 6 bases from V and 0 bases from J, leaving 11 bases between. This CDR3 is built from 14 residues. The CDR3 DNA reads TGTGCCAGTAGGGAGCTGGACATGAACACTGAAGCTTTCTTT. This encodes CASRELDMNTEAFF.

For the CDR3, the DNA is TGTGCCAGCAGCAGGGGACAGGGGTTCTTGGGCTACACCTTC. Translated, it gives CASSRGQGFLGYTF. The chain links TRBV28 to TRBJ1-2; 10 bases map to TRBD1. The CDR3 is 14 residues long. V dropped 6 bases and J dropped 8; count of bases not matched to a gene: 9. Germline V lookup: CDR1 MDHEN, CDR2 SYDVKM.

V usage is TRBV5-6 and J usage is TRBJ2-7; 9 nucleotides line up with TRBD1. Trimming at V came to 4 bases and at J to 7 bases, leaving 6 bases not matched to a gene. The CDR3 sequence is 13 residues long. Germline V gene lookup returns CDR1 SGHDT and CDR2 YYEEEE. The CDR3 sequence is CASSDGTGREQYF. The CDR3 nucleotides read TGTGCCAGCAGCGACGGGACAGGGAGGGAGCAGTACTTC. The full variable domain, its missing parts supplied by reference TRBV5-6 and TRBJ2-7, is DAGVTQSPTHLIKTRGQQVTLRCSPKSGHDTVSWYQQALGQGPQFIFQYYEEEERQRGNFPDRFSGHQFPNYSSELNVNALLLGDSALYLCASSDGTGREQYFGPGTRLTVT.

The CDR3 protein is CASSLVGETSGASSYEQYF. Here the CDR3 DNA reads TGTGCCAGCAGCTTAGTAGGGGAGACTAGCGGGGCGAGCTCCTACGAGCAGTACTTC. The J gene is TRBJ2-7, the V gene TRBV7-2; TRBD2 aligns across 11 bases. This CDR3 region has 19 residues. With V trimmed by 1 base and J by 0 bases, 11 bases remained unmatched. CDR1 is SGHTA, CDR2 FQGNSA, per germline.

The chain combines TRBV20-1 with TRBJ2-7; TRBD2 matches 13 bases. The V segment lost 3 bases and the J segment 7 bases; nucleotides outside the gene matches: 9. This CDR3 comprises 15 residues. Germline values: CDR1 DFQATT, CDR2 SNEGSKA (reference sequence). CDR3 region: CSASRLAGGQGEQYF. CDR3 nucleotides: TGCAGTGCTAGTAGACTAGCGGGAGGCCAGGGGGAGCAGTACTTC.

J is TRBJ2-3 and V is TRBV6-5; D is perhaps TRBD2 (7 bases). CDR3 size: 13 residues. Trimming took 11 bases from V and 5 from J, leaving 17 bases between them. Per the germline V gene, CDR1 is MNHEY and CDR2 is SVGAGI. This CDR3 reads CAEARGGKDTQYF. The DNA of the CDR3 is TGTGCCGAAGCGAGGGGGGGAAAAGATACGCAGTATTTT.

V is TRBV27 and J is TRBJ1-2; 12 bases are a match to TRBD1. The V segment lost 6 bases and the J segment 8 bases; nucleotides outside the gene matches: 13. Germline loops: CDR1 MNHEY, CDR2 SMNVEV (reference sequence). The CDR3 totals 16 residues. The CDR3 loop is CASSLDGGQGARGYTF. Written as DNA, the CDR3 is TGTGCCAGCAGCCTGGATGGGGGACAGGGGGCGCGCGGCTACACCTTC.

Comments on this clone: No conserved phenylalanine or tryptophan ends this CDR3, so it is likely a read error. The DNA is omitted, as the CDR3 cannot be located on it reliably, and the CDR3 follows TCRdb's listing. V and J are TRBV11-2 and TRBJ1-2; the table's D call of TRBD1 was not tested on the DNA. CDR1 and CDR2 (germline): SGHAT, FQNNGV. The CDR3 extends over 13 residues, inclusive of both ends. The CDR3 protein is CASSLGGTGGLRV.

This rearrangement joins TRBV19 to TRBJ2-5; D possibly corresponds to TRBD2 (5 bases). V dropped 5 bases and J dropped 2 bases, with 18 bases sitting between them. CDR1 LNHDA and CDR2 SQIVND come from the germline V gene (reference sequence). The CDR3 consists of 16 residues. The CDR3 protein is CASSPLARTGQETQYF. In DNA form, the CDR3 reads TGTGCCAGTAGTCCCCTCGCCCGGACGGGGCAAGAGACCCAGTACTTC.

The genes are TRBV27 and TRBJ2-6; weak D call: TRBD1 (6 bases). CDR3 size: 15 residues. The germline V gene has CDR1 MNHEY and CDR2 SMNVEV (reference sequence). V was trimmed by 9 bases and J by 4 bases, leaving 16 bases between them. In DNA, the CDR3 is TGTGCCAGTCGACAGGTCTCGTCAGGGGCCAACGTCCTGACTTTC. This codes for CASRQVSSGANVLTF.

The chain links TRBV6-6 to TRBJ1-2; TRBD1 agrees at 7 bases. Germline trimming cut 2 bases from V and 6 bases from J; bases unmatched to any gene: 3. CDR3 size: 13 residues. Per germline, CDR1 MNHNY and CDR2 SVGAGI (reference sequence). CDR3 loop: CASSYDRVDGYTF. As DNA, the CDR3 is TGTGCCAGCAGTTACGACAGGGTAGATGGCTACACCTTC.

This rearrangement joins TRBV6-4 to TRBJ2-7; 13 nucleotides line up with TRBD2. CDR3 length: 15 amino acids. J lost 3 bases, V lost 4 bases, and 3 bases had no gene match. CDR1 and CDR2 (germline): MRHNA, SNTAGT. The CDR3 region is CASSVGLAGSYEQYF. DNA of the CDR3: TGTGCCAGCAGTGTGGGACTAGCGGGAAGCTACGAGCAGTACTTC.

CDR3 sequence: CASTPFSSMGASNQPQHF. The CDR3, as DNA: TGTGCCAGTACCCCTTTCTCGTCGATGGGGGCTAGCAATCAGCCCCAGCATTTT. The chain combines TRBV19 with TRBJ1-5, with a possible D match to TRBD1 (6 bases). The CDR3 extends over 18 amino acids. The germline V gene encodes CDR1 LNHDA and CDR2 SQIVND (reference sequence). Deletions cut 7 bases from V and 0 bases from J, with 22 bases between.

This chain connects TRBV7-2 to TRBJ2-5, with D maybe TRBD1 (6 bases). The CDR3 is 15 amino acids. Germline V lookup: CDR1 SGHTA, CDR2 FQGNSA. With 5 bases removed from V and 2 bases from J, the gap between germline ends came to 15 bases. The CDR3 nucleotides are TGTGCCAGCAGCCCCGTAAGGGGGACACAAGAGACCCAGTACTTC. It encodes CASSPVRGTQETQYF. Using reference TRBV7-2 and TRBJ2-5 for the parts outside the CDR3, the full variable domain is GAGVSQSPSNKVTEKGKDVELRCDPISGHTALYWYRQSLGQGLEFLIYFQGNSAPDKSGLPSDRFSAERTGGSVSTLTIQRTQQEDSAVYLCASSPVRGTQETQYFGPGTRLLVL.

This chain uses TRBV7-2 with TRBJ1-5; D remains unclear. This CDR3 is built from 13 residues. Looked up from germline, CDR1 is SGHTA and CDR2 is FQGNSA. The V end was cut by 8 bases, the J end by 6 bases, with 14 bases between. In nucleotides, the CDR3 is TGTGCCAGCTCCGGGTCGGTAGCTCAGCCCCAGCATTTT. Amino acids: CASSGSVAQPQHF.

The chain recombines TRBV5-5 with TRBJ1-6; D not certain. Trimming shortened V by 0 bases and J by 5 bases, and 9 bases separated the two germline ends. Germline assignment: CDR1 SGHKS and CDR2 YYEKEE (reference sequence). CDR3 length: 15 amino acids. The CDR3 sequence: CASSLESRNNSPLHF. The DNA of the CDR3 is TGTGCCAGCAGCTTGGAGTCCAGGAATAATTCACCCCTCCACTTT.

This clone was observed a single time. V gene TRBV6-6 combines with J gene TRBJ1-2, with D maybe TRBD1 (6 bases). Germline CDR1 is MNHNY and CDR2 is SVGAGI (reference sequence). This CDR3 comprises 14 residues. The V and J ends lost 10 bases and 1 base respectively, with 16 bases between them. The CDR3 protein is CATTDRQFNYGYTF. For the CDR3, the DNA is TGTGCCACGACGGACAGACAATTTAACTATGGCTACACCTTC.

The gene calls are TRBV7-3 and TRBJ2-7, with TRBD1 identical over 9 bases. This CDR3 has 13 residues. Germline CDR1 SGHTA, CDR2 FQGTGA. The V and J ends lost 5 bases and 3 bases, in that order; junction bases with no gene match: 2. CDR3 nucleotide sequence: TGTGCCAGCAGCATGACAGGGGGCTACGAGCAGTACTTC. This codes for CASSMTGGYEQYF.

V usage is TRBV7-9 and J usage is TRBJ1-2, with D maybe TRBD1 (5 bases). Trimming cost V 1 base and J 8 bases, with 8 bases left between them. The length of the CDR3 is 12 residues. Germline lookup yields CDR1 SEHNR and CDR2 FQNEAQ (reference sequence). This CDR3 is CASSLEGEGYTF. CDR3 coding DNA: TGTGCCAGCAGCTTAGAAGGGGAAGGCTACACCTTC.